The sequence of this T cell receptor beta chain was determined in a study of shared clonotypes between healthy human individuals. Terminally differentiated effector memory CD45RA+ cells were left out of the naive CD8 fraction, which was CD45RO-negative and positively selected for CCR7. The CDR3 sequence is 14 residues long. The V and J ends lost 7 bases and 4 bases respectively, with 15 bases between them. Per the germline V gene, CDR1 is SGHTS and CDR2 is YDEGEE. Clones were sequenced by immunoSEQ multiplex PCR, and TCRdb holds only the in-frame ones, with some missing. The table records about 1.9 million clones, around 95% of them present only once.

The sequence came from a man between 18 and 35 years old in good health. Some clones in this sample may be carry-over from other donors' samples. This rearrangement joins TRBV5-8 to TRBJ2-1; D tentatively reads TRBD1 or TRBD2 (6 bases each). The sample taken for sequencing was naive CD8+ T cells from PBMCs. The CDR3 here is CASPWGALYNEQFF. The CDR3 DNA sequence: TGTGCCAGCCCCTGGGGGGCACTTTACAATGAGCAGTTCTTC.